The 27 T cell receptor beta chains in this list originate from one sample, sequenced in a study of cytomegalovirus exposure and HLA in healthy donors. Profiling relied on immunoSEQ multiplex PCR, and the TCRdb table lists in-frame clones only, not all of them. The table records tens of thousands of clones, 88% of them present only once. The specimen was PBMCs. The receptors shown here come from a woman younger than 45 in good health and CMV-seronegative.

The gene calls are TRBV6-5 and TRBJ2-3; D perhaps matches TRBD2 (5 bases). CDR1 is MNHEY and CDR2 is SVGAGI in the germline V gene. V lost 4 bases to trimming and J lost 3 bases, with 8 bases between them. The CDR3 extends over 13 amino acids. CDR3 nucleotides: TGTGCCAGCAGTTTTCCGGGGACAGATACGCAGTATTTT. Its protein is CASSFPGTDTQYF.

This sequence joins TRBV27 and TRBJ2-3; D call uncertain. Germline loops: CDR1 MNHEY, CDR2 SMNVEV (reference sequence). Trimming removed 3 bases from V and 3 bases from J, with 7 bases in between. This CDR3 is built from 13 residues. The CDR3 is CASSFTLTDTQYF. The CDR3 region has the DNA TGTGCCAGCAGTTTTACTTTAACAGATACGCAGTATTTT.

The rearrangement links TRBV7-9 to TRBJ1-2, with D unresolved. The CDR3 totals 14 residues. Germline lookup yields CDR1 SEHNR and CDR2 FQNEAQ (reference sequence). The V end was cut by 2 bases, the J end by 2 bases, with 9 bases between. CDR3 DNA sequence: TGTGCCAGCAGCTTACCCGACATGAACTATGGCTACACCTTC. Encoded protein: CASSLPDMNYGYTF.

V usage is TRBV28 and J usage is TRBJ2-7, with 8 bases lining up with TRBD1. CDR1 is MDHEN, CDR2 SYDVKM, per germline. The CDR3 contains 15 residues. The V gene end was trimmed by 6 bases and the J gene end by 2 bases; junction bases not matched to a gene: 9. Here the CDR3 reads CASRHRGAITYEQYF. Written as DNA, the CDR3 is TGTGCCAGCAGGCACAGGGGGGCGATCACCTACGAGCAGTACTTC.

The CDR3 protein is CASGPSAEQYF. CDR3 nucleotides: TGTGCCAGTGGGCCCTCTGCCGAGCAGTACTTC. This chain joins TRBV19 and TRBJ2-7; no firm D call. This CDR3 contains 11 residues. Germline CDR1 LNHDA, CDR2 SQIVND (reference sequence). Trimming left V 8 bases short and J 6 bases short, with 11 bases between.

The rearrangement uses TRBV6-6 and TRBJ2-3; D is unclear. Trimming removed 0 bases from V and 2 bases from J, with 12 bases in between. This CDR3 comprises 16 residues. Germline values: CDR1 MNHNY, CDR2 SVGAGI (reference sequence). DNA of the CDR3: TGTGCCAGCAGTTACTCCGACTCCTTGATCACAGATACGCAGTATTTT. Translated, it gives CASSYSDSLITDTQYF.

The chain couples TRBV5-1 to TRBJ1-4; 9 bases are shared with TRBD1. Germline assignment: CDR1 SGHRS and CDR2 YFSETQ. This CDR3 region has 14 residues. V was clipped by 8 bases and J by 5 bases; unmatched bases: 7. The CDR3 region is CASAAGTGNEKLFF. Here the CDR3 DNA reads TGCGCCAGTGCGGCCGGGACAGGGAATGAAAAACTGTTTTTT.

This sequence joins TRBV6-1 and TRBJ2-7, with 11 nucleotides matching TRBD1. Trimming at V came to 1 base and at J to 2 bases, leaving 1 base not matched to a gene. The germline gives CDR1 MNHNS, CDR2 SASEGT. The CDR3 loop spans 15 amino acids. This CDR3 is CASSEGTGGAYEQYF. The CDR3 DNA reads TGTGCCAGCAGTGAAGGGACAGGGGGCGCCTACGAGCAGTACTTC.

The V and J genes are TRBV28 and TRBJ1-2; D perhaps matches TRBD1 (6 bases). The CDR3 has 16 amino acids. With 0 bases removed from V and 8 bases from J, the gap between germline ends came to 19 bases. Looked up from germline, CDR1 is MDHEN and CDR2 is SYDVKM. In DNA, the CDR3 is TGTGCCAGCAGTTTATGGAGAGGGGGTTCAACTGGGGGCTACACCTTC. Protein: CASSLWRGGSTGGYTF.

This chain links TRBV19 with TRBJ1-5; D is perhaps TRBD1 (5 bases). The germline CDR1 and CDR2 sequences are LNHDA and SQIVND (reference sequence). Trimming removed 0 bases from V and 3 bases from J, with 9 bases in between. The CDR3 is 15 amino acids. The CDR3 region is CASSIEQANNQPQHF. DNA of the CDR3: TGTGCCAGTAGTATAGAACAGGCTAACAATCAGCCCCAGCATTTT.

This clone has a single count. This chain connects TRBV5-8 to TRBJ2-1; D is perhaps TRBD1 (5 bases). Trimming took 3 bases from V and 6 from J, leaving 16 bases between them. CDR3 length: 15 residues. From germline, CDR1 is SGHTS and CDR2 YDEGEE. The CDR3 DNA sequence: TGTGCCAGCAGCTCGCAGGGTTCATGGGTCAATGAGCAGTTCTTC. This sequence encodes CASSSQGSWVNEQFF.

This chain uses TRBV15 with TRBJ2-1, with TRBD2 matching 8 bases. Trimming took 0 bases from V and 7 from J; bases not matched to a gene: 11. Per the germline V gene, CDR1 is LNHNV and CDR2 is YYDKDF (reference sequence). This CDR3 contains 17 residues. In DNA, the CDR3 is TGTGCCACCAGCAGAGATTCCGGCGGGAGGACCGAGAATGAGCAGTTCTTC. This encodes CATSRDSGGRTENEQFF.

This rearrangement joins TRBV7-2 to TRBJ2-6; D is undetermined. The CDR3 runs 13 residues. From germline, CDR1 is SGHTA and CDR2 FQGNSA. Trimming cost V 6 bases and J 6 bases, with 9 bases left between them. This CDR3 is CASSSYVANVLTF. The CDR3 DNA reads as TGTGCCAGCAGTTCGTATGTGGCCAACGTCCTGACTTTC.

This clone was counted once. An end of the junction does not agree with germline; a read error may underlie this. This sequence joins TRBV27 and TRBJ2-1; no firm D call. The CDR3 covers 12 residues. Per the germline V gene, CDR1 is MNHEY and CDR2 is SMNVEV (reference sequence). CDR3 coding DNA: TGTGCCAGCAGTGAGTCCTCCAATGAGCAGTTCTTC. This gives the protein CASSESSNEQFF.

The V call is TRBV5-6, the J call TRBJ2-7; D is possibly TRBD1 (6 bases). Trimming took off 1 base at V and 7 bases at J, with 6 bases between the two ends. The CDR3 runs 11 residues. Germline V CDR1 and CDR2: SGHDT, YYEEEE. The CDR3 sequence is CASSLRGEQYF. The CDR3 DNA reads TGTGCCAGCAGCTTGAGGGGGGAGCAGTACTTC.

The chain employs TRBV7-9 and TRBJ2-5; D may be TRBD2 (6 bases). The CDR3 extends over 15 amino acids. Germline CDR1 reads SEHNR; CDR2 reads FQNEAQ (reference sequence). V lost 5 bases, J lost 0 bases, and 13 bases lay in between. DNA for the CDR3: TGTGCCAGCAGCAAGGGACTGAACTACCAAGAGACCCAGTACTTC. It encodes CASSKGLNYQETQYF.

The chain couples TRBV6-5 to TRBJ2-1; 9 nucleotides match TRBD1. Germline trimming cut 6 bases from V and 10 bases from J; bases unmatched to any gene: 7. The germline gives CDR1 MNHEY, CDR2 SVGAGI. This CDR3 has 13 amino acids. This CDR3 reads CASRSDRGWEQFF. CDR3 bases: TGTGCCAGCAGGTCGGACAGGGGTTGGGAGCAGTTCTTC.

The chain combines TRBV27 with TRBJ2-7; 7 bases agree with TRBD2. The CDR3 contains 15 residues. With V trimmed by 6 bases and J by 2 bases, 10 bases remained unmatched. The germline CDR1 and CDR2 sequences are MNHEY and SMNVEV (reference sequence). The chain's CDR3 is CASRPSGSSPYEQYF. In nucleotides, the CDR3 is TGTGCCAGCAGACCTAGCGGATCAAGTCCCTACGAGCAGTACTTC.

This chain uses TRBV4-1 with TRBJ1-1, with D maybe TRBD1 (5 bases). CDR3 length equals 14 residues. V was cut by 3 bases and J by 3 bases, with 11 bases left in between. Germline CDR1 and CDR2: MGHRA and YSYEKL. Here the CDR3 reads CASSHIQEDTEAFF. The CDR3 bases are TGCGCCAGCAGCCACATACAGGAAGACACTGAAGCTTTCTTT.

The CDR3 here is CASSERAGAQPQHF. The CDR3 DNA sequence: TGTGCCAGCAGTGAAAGGGCAGGGGCTCAGCCCCAGCATTTT. The chain links TRBV6-1 to TRBJ1-5; D is perhaps TRBD1 (6 bases). The germline CDR1 and CDR2 sequences are MNHNS and SASEGT. This CDR3 spans 14 amino acids. V shed 2 bases and J shed 6 bases, with 11 bases lying between them.

In this sample, this clone turned up a few times. This chain links TRBV5-1 with TRBJ2-5; the match to TRBD1 covers 7 bases. CDR3 length: 15 amino acids. The trim removed 0 bases at V and 0 bases at J, leaving 2 bases unmatched. The germline V gene has CDR1 SGHRS and CDR2 YFSETQ. CDR3 sequence reads: CASSLAGQYQETQYF. The CDR3 bases are TGCGCCAGCAGCTTGGCGGGACAGTACCAAGAGACCCAGTACTTC.

The chain has TRBV7-2 and TRBJ2-6; 7 positions match TRBD2. The CDR3 has 14 amino acids. Per the germline V gene, CDR1 is SGHTA and CDR2 is FQGNSA. V was clipped by 0 bases and J by 12 bases; unmatched bases: 5. The CDR3 DNA sequence: TGTGCCAGCAGCTTAGCGCGGGGAGGGCCCGTCCTGACTTTC. It specifies CASSLARGGPVLTF.

The V and J genes are TRBV28 and TRBJ2-2, with 7 bases identical to TRBD1. The junction had 7 bases not matched to a gene; V was cut back by 3 bases and J by 3 bases. Looked up from germline, CDR1 is MDHEN and CDR2 is SYDVKM. The CDR3 contains 16 residues. In DNA, the CDR3 is TGTGCCAGCAGTTTGCCTAACAGGGGATACACCGGGGAGCTGTTTTTT. It yields the protein CASSLPNRGYTGELFF.

This clone appeared once. The chain joins TRBV9 to TRBJ1-3, with D possibly TRBD1 on 6 matching bases. The V and J ends lost 4 bases and 3 bases respectively, with 14 bases between them. CDR3 length equals 15 residues. Germline CDR1 is SGDLS and CDR2 is YYNGEE. The CDR3 nucleotides are TGTGCCAGCAGCCTTGACACCAGGGGTGGAAACACCATATATTTT. Protein product: CASSLDTRGGNTIYF.

The gene calls are TRBV2 and TRBJ2-2, with D maybe TRBD1 (6 bases). The germline CDR1 and CDR2 sequences are SNHLY and FYNNEI. This CDR3 is 14 amino acids long. V gave up 5 bases and J gave up 4 bases, with 11 bases separating them. CDR3 sequence: CASSRSGATGELFF. The CDR3 DNA is TGTGCCAGCAGTCGGTCAGGGGCCACCGGGGAGCTGTTTTTT. The variable domain in full, with the rest retrieved from reference TRBV2 and TRBJ2-2, is EPEVTQTPSHQVTQMGQEVILRCVPISNHLYFYWYRQILGQKVEFLVSFYNNEISEKSEIFDDQFSVERPDGSNFTLKIRSTKLEDSAMYFCASSRSGATGELFFGEGSRLTVL.

The genes are TRBV28 and TRBJ2-1, with 10 positions matching TRBD1. Per the germline V gene, CDR1 is MDHEN and CDR2 is SYDVKM. V was clipped by 1 base and J by 5 bases; unmatched bases: 8. CDR3 length equals 17 residues. The DNA for the CDR3 is TGTGCCAGCAGTTTATTGGGGGGACAGGGGAAGAACAATGAGCAGTTCTTC. It specifies CASSLLGGQGKNNEQFF.

This chain connects TRBV7-8 to TRBJ2-3; the match to TRBD2 covers 8 bases. Germline CDR1 and CDR2: SGHVS and FQNEAQ. With 1 base clipped from V and 1 base from J, the junction kept 4 bases outside the gene matches. The CDR3 has 16 residues. Here the CDR3 reads CASSLDRREGTDTQYF. The CDR3 DNA reads TGTGCCAGCAGCTTAGATCGGCGGGAGGGCACAGATACGCAGTATTTT.